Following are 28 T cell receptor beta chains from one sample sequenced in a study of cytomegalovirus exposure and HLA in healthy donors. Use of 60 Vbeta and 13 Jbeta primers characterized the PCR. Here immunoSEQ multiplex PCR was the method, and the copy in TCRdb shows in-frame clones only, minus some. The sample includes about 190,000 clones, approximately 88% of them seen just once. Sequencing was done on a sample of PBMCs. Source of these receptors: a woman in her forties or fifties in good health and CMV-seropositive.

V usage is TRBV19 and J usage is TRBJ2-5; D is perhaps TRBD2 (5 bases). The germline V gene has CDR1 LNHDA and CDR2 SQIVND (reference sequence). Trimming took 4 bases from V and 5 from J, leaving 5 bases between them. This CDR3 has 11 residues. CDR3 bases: TGTGCCAGTAGTAGCGGGGAGACCCAGTACTTC. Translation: CASSSGETQYF.

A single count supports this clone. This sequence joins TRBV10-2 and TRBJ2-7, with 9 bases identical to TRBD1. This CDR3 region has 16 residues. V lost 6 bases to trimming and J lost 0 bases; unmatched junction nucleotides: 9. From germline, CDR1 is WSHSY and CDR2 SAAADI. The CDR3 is CASRNGQGLTSYEQYF. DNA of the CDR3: TGCGCCAGCAGAAACGGACAGGGGTTGACCTCCTACGAGCAGTACTTC.

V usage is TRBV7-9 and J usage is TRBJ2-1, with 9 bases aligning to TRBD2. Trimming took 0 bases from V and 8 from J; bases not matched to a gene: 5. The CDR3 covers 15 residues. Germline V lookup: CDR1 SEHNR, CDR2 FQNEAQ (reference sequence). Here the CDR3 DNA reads TGTGCCAGCAGCTTAGCGGGCGGGGGGGCGGATGAGCAGTTCTTC. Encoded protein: CASSLAGGGADEQFF.

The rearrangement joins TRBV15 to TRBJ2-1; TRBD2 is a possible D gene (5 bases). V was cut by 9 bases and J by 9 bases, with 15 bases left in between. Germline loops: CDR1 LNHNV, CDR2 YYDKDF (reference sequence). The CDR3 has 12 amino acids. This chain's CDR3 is CATRTRIGEQFF. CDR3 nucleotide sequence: TGTGCCACTAGAACTAGGATCGGTGAGCAGTTCTTC.

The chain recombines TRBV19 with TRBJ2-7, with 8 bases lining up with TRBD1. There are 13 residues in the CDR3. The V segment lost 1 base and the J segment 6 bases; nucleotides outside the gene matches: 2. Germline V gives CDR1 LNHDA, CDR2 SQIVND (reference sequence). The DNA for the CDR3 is TGTGCCAGTAGTATAGGGACAGGGTCCGAGCAGTACTTC. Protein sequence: CASSIGTGSEQYF.

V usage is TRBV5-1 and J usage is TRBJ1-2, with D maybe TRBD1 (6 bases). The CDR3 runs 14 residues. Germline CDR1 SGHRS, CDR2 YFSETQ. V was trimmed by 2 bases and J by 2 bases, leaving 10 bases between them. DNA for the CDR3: TGCGCCAGCAGCTTTGCAGGGGACAACTATGGCTACACCTTC. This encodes CASSFAGDNYGYTF. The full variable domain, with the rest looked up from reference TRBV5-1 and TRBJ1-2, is KAGVTQTPRYLIKTRGQQVTLSCSPISGHRSVSWYQQTPGQGLQFLFEYFSETQRNKGNFPGRFSGRQFSNSRSEMNVSTLELGDSALYLCASSFAGDNYGYTFGSGTRLTVV.

CDR3 amino acids: CASSRDRGSYNEQFF. The DNA of the CDR3 is TGTGCCAGCAGCAGAGACAGGGGGTCCTACAATGAGCAGTTCTTC. This chain uses TRBV5-6 with TRBJ2-1; 9 positions agree with TRBD1. The V gene end was trimmed by 4 bases and the J gene end by 1 base; junction bases not matched to a gene: 3. Per germline, CDR1 SGHDT and CDR2 YYEEEE. The CDR3 is 15 residues long.

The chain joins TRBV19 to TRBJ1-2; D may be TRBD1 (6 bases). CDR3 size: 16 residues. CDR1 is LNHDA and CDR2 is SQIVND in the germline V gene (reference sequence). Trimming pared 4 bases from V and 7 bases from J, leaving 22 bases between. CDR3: CASSTPTGLGPSGYTF. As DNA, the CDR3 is TGTGCCAGTAGTACACCGACAGGCTTAGGCCCCTCTGGCTACACCTTC.

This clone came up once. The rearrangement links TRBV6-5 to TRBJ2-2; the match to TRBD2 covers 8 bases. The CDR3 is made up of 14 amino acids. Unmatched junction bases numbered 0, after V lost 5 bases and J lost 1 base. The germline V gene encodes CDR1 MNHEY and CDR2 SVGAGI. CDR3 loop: CASSGTRNTGELFF. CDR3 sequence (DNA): TGTGCCAGCAGTGGGACTAGGAACACCGGGGAGCTGTTTTTT.

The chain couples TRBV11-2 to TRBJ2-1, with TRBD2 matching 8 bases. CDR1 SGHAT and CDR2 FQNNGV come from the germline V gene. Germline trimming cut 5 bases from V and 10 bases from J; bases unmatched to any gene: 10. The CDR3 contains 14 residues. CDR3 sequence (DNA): TGTGCCAGCAGCCCTTTGGCGGGGGGCCGGGAGCAGTTCTTC. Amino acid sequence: CASSPLAGGREQFF.

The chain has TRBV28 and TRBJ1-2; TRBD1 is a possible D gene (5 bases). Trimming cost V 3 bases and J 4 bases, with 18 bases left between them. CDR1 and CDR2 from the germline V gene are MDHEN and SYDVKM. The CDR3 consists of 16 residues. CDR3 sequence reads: CASSFFFGADSYGYTF. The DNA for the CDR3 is TGTGCCAGCAGTTTTTTCTTTGGGGCAGATTCCTATGGCTACACCTTC.

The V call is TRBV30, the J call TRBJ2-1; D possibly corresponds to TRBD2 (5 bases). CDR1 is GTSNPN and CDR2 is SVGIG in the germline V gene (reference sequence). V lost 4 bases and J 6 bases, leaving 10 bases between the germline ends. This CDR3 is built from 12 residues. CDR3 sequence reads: CAWKPAGNEQFF. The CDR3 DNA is TGTGCCTGGAAGCCCGCGGGCAATGAGCAGTTCTTC.

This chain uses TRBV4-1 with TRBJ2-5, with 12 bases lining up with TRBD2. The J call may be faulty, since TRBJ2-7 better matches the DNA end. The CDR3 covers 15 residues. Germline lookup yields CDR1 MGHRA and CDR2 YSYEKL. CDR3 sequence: CASSPGLAGSYEQYF. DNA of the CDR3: TGCGCCAGCAGCCCGGGACTAGCGGGTTCCTACGAGCAGTACTTC.

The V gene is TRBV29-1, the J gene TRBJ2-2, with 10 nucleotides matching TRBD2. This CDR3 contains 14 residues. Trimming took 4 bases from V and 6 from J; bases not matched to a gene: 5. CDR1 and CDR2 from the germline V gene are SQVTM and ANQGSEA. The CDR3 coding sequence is TGCAGCGTTGCTAACGGACTAGCGGCCGGGGAGCTGTTTTTT. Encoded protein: CSVANGLAAGELFF.

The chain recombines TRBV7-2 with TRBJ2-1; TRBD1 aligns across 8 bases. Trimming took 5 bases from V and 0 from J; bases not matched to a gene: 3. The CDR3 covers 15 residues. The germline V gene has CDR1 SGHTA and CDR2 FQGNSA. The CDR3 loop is CASSDTGGSYNEQFF. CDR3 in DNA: TGTGCCAGCAGCGACACAGGGGGCTCCTACAATGAGCAGTTCTTC.

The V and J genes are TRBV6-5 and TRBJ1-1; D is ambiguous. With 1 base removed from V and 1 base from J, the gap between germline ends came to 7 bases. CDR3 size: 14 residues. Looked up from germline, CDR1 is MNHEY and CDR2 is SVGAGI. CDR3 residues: CASSYWGENTEAFF. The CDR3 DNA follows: TGTGCCAGCAGTTACTGGGGAGAGAACACTGAAGCTTTCTTT.

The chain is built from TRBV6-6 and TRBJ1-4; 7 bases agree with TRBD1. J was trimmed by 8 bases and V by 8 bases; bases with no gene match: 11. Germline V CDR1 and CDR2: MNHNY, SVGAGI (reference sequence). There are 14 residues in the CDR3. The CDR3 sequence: CASCWTGSTEKLFF. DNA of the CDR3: TGTGCCAGCTGTTGGACAGGTTCGACGGAAAAACTGTTTTTT.

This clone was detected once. Here the CDR3 reads CASSLGGQGALNTEAFF. The CDR3 DNA is TGTGCCAGCAGCTTAGGGGGACAGGGGGCTTTGAACACTGAAGCTTTCTTT. The chain has TRBV27 and TRBJ1-1; TRBD1 matches at 12 bases. With V trimmed by 6 bases and J by 0 bases, 8 bases remained unmatched. Germline CDR1 is MNHEY and CDR2 is SMNVEV (reference sequence). This CDR3 spans 17 amino acids.

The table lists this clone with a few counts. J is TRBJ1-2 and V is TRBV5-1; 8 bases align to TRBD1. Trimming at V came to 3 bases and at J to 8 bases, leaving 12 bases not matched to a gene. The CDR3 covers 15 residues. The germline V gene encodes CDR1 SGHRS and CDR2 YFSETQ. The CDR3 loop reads CASSSPGQGILGYTF. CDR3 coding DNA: TGCGCCAGCAGCTCCCCTGGACAGGGTATACTGGGCTACACCTTC. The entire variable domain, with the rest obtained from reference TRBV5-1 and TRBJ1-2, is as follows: KAGVTQTPRYLIKTRGQQVTLSCSPISGHRSVSWYQQTPGQGLQFLFEYFSETQRNKGNFPGRFSGRQFSNSRSEMNVSTLELGDSALYLCASSSPGQGILGYTFGSGTRLTVV.

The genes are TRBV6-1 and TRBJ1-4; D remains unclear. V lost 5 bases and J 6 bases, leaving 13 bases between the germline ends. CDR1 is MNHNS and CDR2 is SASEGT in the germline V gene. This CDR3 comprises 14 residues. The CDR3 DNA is TGTGCCAGCAGTAGGAGCGTGACCCATGAAAAACTGTTTTTT. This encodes CASSRSVTHEKLFF.

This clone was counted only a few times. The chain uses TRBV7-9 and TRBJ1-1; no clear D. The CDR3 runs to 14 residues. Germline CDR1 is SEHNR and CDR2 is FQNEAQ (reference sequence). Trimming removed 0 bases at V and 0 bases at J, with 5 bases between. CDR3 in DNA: TGTGCCAGCAGCTTAGCGCCTATGAACACTGAAGCTTTCTTT. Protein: CASSLAPMNTEAFF.

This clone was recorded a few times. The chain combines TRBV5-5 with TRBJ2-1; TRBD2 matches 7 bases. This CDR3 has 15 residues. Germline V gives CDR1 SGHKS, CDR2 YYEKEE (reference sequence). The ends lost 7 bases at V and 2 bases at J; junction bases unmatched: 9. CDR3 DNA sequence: TGTGCCAGCGCTGGGGGTGGGGGGGCCTACAATGAGCAGTTCTTC. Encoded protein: CASAGGGGAYNEQFF.

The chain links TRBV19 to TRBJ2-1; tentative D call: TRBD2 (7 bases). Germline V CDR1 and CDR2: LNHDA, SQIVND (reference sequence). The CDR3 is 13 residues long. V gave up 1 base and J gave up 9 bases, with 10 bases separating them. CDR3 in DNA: TGTGCCAGTAGTATAGGAGGGGGGGTTGAGCAGTTCTTC. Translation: CASSIGGGVEQFF.

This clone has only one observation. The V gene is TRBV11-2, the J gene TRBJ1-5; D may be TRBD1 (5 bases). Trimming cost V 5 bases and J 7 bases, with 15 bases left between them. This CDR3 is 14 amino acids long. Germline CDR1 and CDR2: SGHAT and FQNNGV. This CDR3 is CASSPGGVGQPQHF. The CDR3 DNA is TGTGCCAGCAGCCCCGGGGGGGTTGGGCAGCCCCAGCATTTT. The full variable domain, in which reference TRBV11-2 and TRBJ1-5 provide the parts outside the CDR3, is EAGVAQSPRYKIIEKRQSVAFWCNPISGHATLYWYQQILGQGPKLLIQFQNNGVVDDSQLPKDRFSAERLKGVDSTLKIQPAKLEDSAVYLCASSPGGVGQPQHFGDGTRLSIL.

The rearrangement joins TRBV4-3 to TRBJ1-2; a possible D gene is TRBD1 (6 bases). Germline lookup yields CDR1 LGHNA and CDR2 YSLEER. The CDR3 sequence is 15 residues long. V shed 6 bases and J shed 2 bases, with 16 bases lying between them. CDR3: CASSPLGTTNYGYTF. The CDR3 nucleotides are TGCGCCAGCAGTCCGCTTGGGACAACCAACTATGGCTACACCTTC.

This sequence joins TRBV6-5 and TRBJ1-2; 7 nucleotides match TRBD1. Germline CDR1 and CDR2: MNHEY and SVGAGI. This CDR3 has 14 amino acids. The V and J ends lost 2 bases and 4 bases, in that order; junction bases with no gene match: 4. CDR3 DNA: TGTGCCAGCAGTTACCGGGACAGTTTCTATGGCTACACCTTC. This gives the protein CASSYRDSFYGYTF.

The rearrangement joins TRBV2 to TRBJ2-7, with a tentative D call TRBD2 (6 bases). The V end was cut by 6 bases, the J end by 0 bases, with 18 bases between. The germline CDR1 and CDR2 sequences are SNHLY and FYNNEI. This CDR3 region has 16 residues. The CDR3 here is CASSLLQTSNSYEQYF. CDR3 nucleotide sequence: TGTGCCAGCAGCCTGCTCCAGACTAGTAACTCCTACGAGCAGTACTTC.

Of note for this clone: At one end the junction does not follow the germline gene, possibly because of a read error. The CDR3 loop is CSSSLAQSGGVSETQYF. The DNA for the CDR3 is TGTTCCAGCAGCTTAGCGCAGAGCGGGGGGGTATCGGAGACCCAGTACTTC. The chain links TRBV7-9 to TRBJ2-5; 10 nucleotides align to TRBD2. CDR3 length: 17 residues. Germline V CDR1 and CDR2: SEHNR, FQNEAQ (reference sequence).